A selection of T cell receptor beta chains follows, all from one sample in a study of Tregs in tolerant kidney transplant recipients. Profiled with immunoSEQ multiplex PCR; TCRdb holds only in-frame clones, not every one. The data show about 50,000 clones, with about nine tenths seen just once and around a sixth held by the top ten. Sample: CD8+ T cells from blood (PBMCs), taken 12 months after the transplant. The receptors here all came from a human patient who received a combined kidney and bone marrow transplant. Part of the T cell pool may stem from the graft donor. The CDR3 runs from the conserved cysteine through the conserved F or W. Fields, in order: J gene, clone size, V gene, D gene, CDR3 protein, CDR3 DNA. A D gene is named only where the DNA matches it firmly. Only part of the rows carry a size: once, few, many, or a class if the clone is expanded.

TRBJ1-6	-	TRBV7-4	-	CASSHRGDSPHF	TGTGCCAGCAGCCATCGCGGGGATTCGCCCCACTTT
TRBJ2-5	-	TRBV30	TRBD1	CAWSVIPWTGGELDTQETQYF	TGTGCCTGGAGTGTAATCCCATGGACAGGGGGCGAGTTAGACACCCAAGAGACCCAGTACTTC
TRBJ2-7	-	TRBV9	-	CASSVGNYYEQYF	TGTGCCAGCAGCGTAGGGAACTACTACGAGCAGTACTTC
TRBJ1-1	-	TRBV10-3	-	CAITPVLGNTEAFF	TGTGCCATCACCCCGGTCCTCGGGAACACTGAAGCTTTCTTT
TRBJ2-7	-	TRBV9	-	CASSVGPRGRSYEQYF	TGTGCCAGCAGCGTAGGGCCGCGGGGGCGCTCCTACGAGCAGTACTTC
TRBJ2-5	-	TRBV5-8	TRBD2	CASGLAGGIEETQYF	TGTGCCAGCGGATTAGCGGGGGGGATCGAAGAGACCCAGTACTTC
TRBJ2-3	-	TRBV9	-	CASSVFTGVPVDTQYF	TGTGCCAGCAGCGTCTTCACGGGAGTTCCAGTAGATACGCAGTATTTT
TRBJ2-5	-	TRBV27	-	CASTLGQTQYF	TGTGCCAGCACCCTTGGGCAGACCCAGTACTTC
TRBJ2-7	-	TRBV19	TRBD1	CASSMGTGAGEQYF	TGTGCCAGTAGTATGGGGACAGGGGCCGGCGAGCAGTACTTC
TRBJ2-1	-	TRBV7-9	-	CASSLVGQGDYNEQFF	TGTGCCAGCAGCTTAGTGGGTCAGGGCGACTACAATGAGCAGTTCTTC
TRBJ2-7	-	TRBV5-5	TRBD2	CASSLGGGGSYEQYF	TGTGCCAGCAGCTTGGGTGGAGGCGGGAGCTACGAGCAGTACTTC
TRBJ2-7	-	TRBV30	TRBD1	CAWRRTGVDEQYF	TGTGCCTGGAGGAGGACAGGGGTTGACGAGCAGTACTTC
TRBJ1-2	few	TRBV10-3	TRBD1	CAIKLRDSGGYTF	TGTGCCATCAAGCTCCGGGACAGTGGCGGCTACACCTTC
TRBJ2-7	few	TRBV15	TRBD1	CATSRTGSGYEQYF	TGTGCCACCAGCAGGACAGGGTCCGGATACGAGCAGTACTTC
TRBJ2-1	-	TRBV19	TRBD2	CASSSLTSGGRSSYNEQFF	TGTGCCAGTAGTTCCCTGACTAGCGGGGGGCGTAGCTCCTACAATGAGCAGTTCTTC
TRBJ2-5	-	TRBV2	-	CASTGAEQYF	TGTGCCAGCACTGGAGCTGAGCAGTACTTC
TRBJ2-7	-	TRBV4-1	TRBD2	CASSLKTSGYSYEQYF	TGCGCCAGCAGCCTAAAAACTAGCGGGTACTCCTACGAGCAGTACTTC
TRBJ2-3	-	TRBV4-3	TRBD2	CASSPGTSGRDTQYF	TGCGCCAGCAGCCCCGGGACTAGCGGGAGGGATACGCAGTATTTT
TRBJ2-3	-	TRBV9	TRBD2	CASSVVALAGVTDTQYF	TGTGCCAGCAGCGTAGTAGCCCTAGCGGGGGTCACAGATACGCAGTATTTT
TRBJ1-5	-	TRBV7-2	-	CTSSLFSGTPNQPQHF	TGTACCAGCAGCTTATTTTCCGGGACACCAAATCAGCCCCAGCATTTT
TRBJ2-1	-	TRBV7-3	-	CASSFTGGQYNEQFF	TGTGCCAGCAGCTTCACCGGAGGGCAATACAATGAGCAGTTCTTC
TRBJ2-7	-	TRBV11-1	-	CASSLSQGSLAASYEQYF	TGTGCCAGCAGCTTGTCGCAGGGGAGTCTAGCGGCGTCCTACGAGCAGTACTTC
TRBJ2-1	-	TRBV5-6	TRBD2	CASSLRRGGYNEQFF	TGTGCCAGCAGCTTGCGGCGGGGGGGCTACAATGAGCAGTTCTTC
TRBJ2-3	-	TRBV7-9	TRBD2	CASSPTREMKDTQYF	TGTGCCAGCAGCCCAACGCGGGAGATGAAAGATACGCAGTATTTT
TRBJ1-5	-	TRBV7-3	-	CASSLRTGGRDSNQPQHF	TGTGCCAGCAGCTTAAGAACCGGTGGCAGGGATAGCAATCAGCCCCAGCATTTT
TRBJ2-7	-	TRBV9	TRBD2	CASSDPSSSGTKGPSYEQYF	TGTGCCAGCAGCGATCCCAGCAGTAGCGGGACGAAAGGACCCTCCTACGAGCAGTACTTC
TRBJ2-3	-	TRBV19	TRBD2	CASSIWLAGTDTQYF	TGTGCCAGTAGTATATGGCTAGCGGGGACAGATACGCAGTATTTT
TRBJ1-5	-	TRBV11-2	-	CASSLAGYSNQPQHF	TGTGCCAGCAGCTTAGCGGGTTATAGCAATCAGCCCCAGCATTTT
TRBJ2-3	-	TRBV5-6	TRBD2	CASSLPTSGGGNTQYF	TGTGCCAGCAGCCTACCGACTAGCGGGGGGGGAAATACGCAGTATTTT
TRBJ2-1	once	TRBV9	-	CASSVWSTSNEQFF	TGTGCCAGCAGCGTATGGAGTACTTCGAATGAGCAGTTCTTC
TRBJ1-2	-	TRBV29-1	TRBD1	CSVEWWDRNYGYTF	TGCAGCGTTGAATGGTGGGACAGGAACTATGGCTACACCTTC
TRBJ2-3	-	TRBV5-8	-	CASSYSDSYTDTQYF	TGTGCCAGCAGCTATTCTGACAGTTACACAGATACGCAGTATTTT
TRBJ1-1	-	TRBV15	TRBD1	CATSMRTGNKAEAFF	TGTGCCACCAGCATGAGGACAGGTAATAAGGCTGAAGCTTTCTTT
TRBJ2-3	-	TRBV9	-	CASSVEGGDLPDTQYF	TGTGCCAGCAGCGTAGAGGGAGGCGATCTGCCAGATACGCAGTATTTT
TRBJ1-3	-	TRBV6-1	-	CASSDAEPSGNTIYF	TGTGCCAGCAGTGATGCGGAACCCTCTGGAAACACCATATATTTT
TRBJ1-2	-	TRBV27	TRBD1	CASSQQGAKLGYTF	TGTGCCAGCAGCCAACAGGGGGCGAAGCTTGGCTACACCTTC
TRBJ2-7	-	TRBV7-2	-	CASSTQRKAYEQYF	TGTGCCAGCAGCACCCAGCGTAAAGCCTACGAGCAGTACTTC
TRBJ1-5	-	TRBV15	TRBD1	CATSRETGLGNQPQHF	TGTGCCACCAGCAGAGAGACAGGGCTCGGAAATCAGCCCCAGCATTTT
TRBJ1-5	-	TRBV6-7	TRBD1	CASRGPGQGSSNQPQHF	TGTGCCAGCAGGGGGCCGGGACAGGGTTCGAGCAATCAGCCCCAGCATTTT
TRBJ2-4	-	TRBV4-1	-	CASSGQIAKNIQYF	TGCGCCAGCAGCGGACAGATAGCCAAAAACATTCAGTACTTC
TRBJ2-3	few	TRBV6-4	TRBD2	CASSESSGGSTDTQYF	TGTGCCAGCAGTGAATCTAGCGGGGGGAGCACAGATACGCAGTATTTT
TRBJ2-7	once	TRBV4-3	TRBD2	CASSQGASGSPYEQYF	TGCGCCAGCAGCCAAGGAGCTAGCGGGAGTCCCTACGAGCAGTACTTC
TRBJ2-3	-	TRBV27	-	CASTVGRPTDTQYF	TGTGCCAGCACCGTGGGGCGGCCCACAGATACGCAGTATTTT
TRBJ2-7	once	TRBV28	TRBD1	CASTHRGRDEQYF	TGTGCCAGCACCCACAGGGGGCGCGACGAGCAGTACTTC
TRBJ1-2	-	TRBV9	TRBD1	CASSVSRDRVFSGYTF	TGTGCCAGCAGCGTTTCACGGGACAGGGTGTTTTCGGGCTACACCTTC